Listed below are T cell receptor beta chains from one sample, sequenced in a study of response to subunit inactivated influenza vaccine. TCRdb redid the calling of the RT-PCR reads with MiXCR, one entry per CDR3 protein. The data show about 540,000 distinct CDR3 sequences, around 21% seen once. This same sample was also part of a study on T cells expressing NK-cell markers.

The specimen comprised CD4+ T cells sorted from PBMCs, sampled approximately 13 days after vaccination. The receptors were gathered from a man aged 45-60 years who received an inactivated influenza vaccine. Both conserved end residues are part of each CDR3. Each record gives: J gene, clone size, D gene, V gene, CDR3 DNA, CDR3 protein. A D gene is named only where the DNA matches it firmly. Rows give clone size only sometimes, using once, few, many, or a class for an expanded clone.

TRBJ2-5	-	-	TRBV11-2	TGTGCCAGCAGCTTAATAAAAAGGCCGAGGGGCGGTTTTCAAGAGACCCAGTACTTC	CASSLIKRPRGGFQETQYF
TRBJ2-1	many	-	TRBV5-1	TGCGCCAGCAGCCTTCGACAGGTTCAGGATGAGCAGTTCTTC	CASSLRQVQDEQFF
TRBJ2-7	few	TRBD1	TRBV28	TGTGCCAGCAGTTGGGACCGGACAGGGAGCTACGAGCAGTACTTC	CASSWDRTGSYEQYF
TRBJ2-7	-	-	TRBV5-1	TGCGCCAGCCACCCTCGGCAGGGAAGTTCCTACGAGCAGTACTTC	CASHPRQGSSYEQYF
TRBJ2-1	-	TRBD2	TRBV7-2	TGTGCCAGCTGTCGTATAGCGGGAGTGGTGAATGAGCAGTTCTTC	CASCRIAGVVNEQFF
TRBJ1-5	few	-	TRBV6-5	TGTGCCAGCAGTTACTCGGGGCCGTCGTTGCAGCCCCAGCATTTT	CASSYSGPSLQPQHF
TRBJ1-2	-	-	TRBV3-1	TGTGCCAGCAGCCATCGACCCTATGGCTACACCTTC	CASSHRPYGYTF
TRBJ2-7	few	TRBD2	TRBV7-2	TGTGCCAGCAGTTTAACTAGCGACAACTACGAGCAGTACTTC	CASSLTSDNYEQYF
TRBJ2-7	-	-	TRBV30	TGTGCCTGGTCCAGGCAGGGGTCCTCCTACGAGCAGTACTTC	CAWSRQGSSYEQYF
TRBJ1-3	few	TRBD1	TRBV20-1	TGCAGTGCTAGAGATAGGCGTCGGACAGGCGGAAACACCATATATTTT	CSARDRRRTGGNTIYF
TRBJ1-4	-	-	TRBV29-1	TGCAGCGTCAAAACAGGGCGTACAACTAATGAAAAACTGTTTTTT	CSVKTGRTTNEKLFF
TRBJ2-5	few	TRBD2	TRBV20-1	TGCAGTGCAATCGGGACTAGCGGGGTTCAAGAGACCCAGTACTTC	CSAIGTSGVQETQYF
TRBJ1-5	few	-	TRBV6-2/TRBV6-3	TGTGCCAGCAGTGGATTTGATAGCAATCAGCCCCAGCATTTT	CASSGFDSNQPQHF
TRBJ2-7	few	TRBD1	TRBV15	TGTGCCACCAGCACGGACAGGGGGTCCTACGAGCAGTACTTC	CATSTDRGSYEQYF
TRBJ2-7	-	-	TRBV6-1	TGTGCCAGCGGGCCCAGGGGCTCCGAGCAGTACTTC	CASGPRGSEQYF
TRBJ1-5	few	TRBD1	TRBV12-3/TRBV12-4	TGTGCCAGCAGTATCCGGACAGGGGGCAATCAGCCCCAGCATTTT	CASSIRTGGNQPQHF
TRBJ2-3	few	-	TRBV7-2	TGTGCCAGCAGCCCCGAGGTGGGACGGTTCACAGATACGCAGTATTTT	CASSPEVGRFTDTQYF
TRBJ2-5	few	-	TRBV12-3/TRBV12-4	TGTGCCAGCAGTTCACAGGAATTGGAGACCCAGTACTTC	CASSSQELETQYF
TRBJ1-5	few	-	TRBV12-3/TRBV12-4	TGTGCCAGCAGTTTATCCACCGGTCAGCCCCAGCATTTT	CASSLSTGQPQHF
TRBJ2-5	-	TRBD2	TRBV6-5	TGTGCCAGCAGTTACTCGCCTAGCGGGAGGGCCGGGGAGACCCAGTACTTC	CASSYSPSGRAGETQYF
TRBJ1-5	many	-	TRBV2	TGTGCCAGCAGGAAGCTCGGATACCAGCCCCAGCATTTT	CASRKLGYQPQHF
TRBJ2-5	few	-	TRBV10-3	TGTGCCATCAGTCCCGTACGCCACCAAGAGACCCAGTACTTC	CAISPVRHQETQYF
TRBJ2-4	-	-	TRBV7-2	TGTGCCAGCAGCTTATCTTCCCTAGCCAAAAACATTCAGTACTTC	CASSLSSLAKNIQYF
TRBJ2-1	-	-	TRBV29-1	TGCAGCGGTATCCTGGAGGGGCACAATGAGCAGTTCTTC	CSGILEGHNEQFF
TRBJ1-6	few	TRBD1	TRBV3-1	TGTGCCAGCGCTCCAGGGGGCTTTTCACCCCTCCACTTT	CASAPGGFSPLHF
TRBJ1-2	-	TRBD1	TRBV5-6	TGTGCCAGCAGCTTGGGTCCCACACAGGGGCCTCGCGGCTATGGCTACACCTTC	CASSLGPTQGPRGYGYTF
TRBJ1-5	many	-	TRBV12-3/TRBV12-4	TGTGCCAGCAGTTTCGCCAGGAATCAGCCCCAGCATTTT	CASSFARNQPQHF
TRBJ1-6	-	-	TRBV24-1	TGTGCCACCCGTTTGCGGAGCTATCCATTGGGAGTGCGGTCACCCCTCCACTTT	CATRLRSYPLGVRSPLHF
TRBJ2-6	-	-	TRBV6-5	TGTGCCAGCAGTTACTCCTGGAGGACCTCTGGGGCCAACGTCCTGACTTTC	CASSYSWRTSGANVLTF
TRBJ2-2	once	-	TRBV5-1	TGCGCCAGCAGCTCCTCCTCAGGGTTCGGGGAGCTGTTTTTT	CASSSSSGFGELFF
TRBJ2-7	many	TRBD1	TRBV18	TGTGCCAGCTCACCTTTGGAAACCGGGACAGGGTCCTACGAGCAGTACTTC	CASSPLETGTGSYEQYF
TRBJ2-2	-	-	TRBV12-3/TRBV12-4	TGTGCCAGCAGTCTGACCGGTGGCGGGGGCAACACCGGGGAGCTGTTTTTT	CASSLTGGGGNTGELFF
TRBJ2-5	-	TRBD1	TRBV24-1	TGTGCCACCAGTGATACGGGGGGACAGGGGGTGAGAGAGACCCAGTACTTC	CATSDTGGQGVRETQYF
TRBJ1-1	-	TRBD1	TRBV6-5	TGTGCCAGCACTTTCCTCCGGGACAGTGAAGCTTTCTTT	CASTFLRDSEAFF
TRBJ1-1	-	TRBD1	TRBV6-5	TGTGCCAGCAGTTTCCACAGGGGATTGAACACTGAAGCTTTCTTT	CASSFHRGLNTEAFF
TRBJ1-4	-	-	TRBV12-3/TRBV12-4	TGTGCCAGCAGTTTAAGGGAGGGGAATGAAAAACTGTTTTTT	CASSLREGNEKLFF